These T cell receptor beta chains were read from a single sample in a study of blood T cell repertoires in COVID-19. Produced via immunoSEQ multiplex PCR; TCRdb's table is partial and in-frame only. Of around 100,000 clones listed, 70% to 80% are singletons. The sample taken for sequencing was peripheral blood. Source of these receptors: a man between 65 and 79 years old with active or convalescent COVID-19. The CDR3 runs from the conserved cysteine through the conserved F or W. A D gene is named only where the DNA matches it firmly. Only part of the rows carry a size: once, few, many, or a class if the clone is expanded.

size | J | D | length | V | CDR3 | DNA
- | TRBJ1-2 | - | 15 | TRBV14 | CASSQATLGGFGYTF | TGTGCCAGCAGCCAAGCGACTTTGGGGGGATTTGGCTACACCTTC
- | TRBJ2-1 | TRBD1 | 16 | TRBV15 | CATRRGTGVAYNEQFF | TGTGCCACCAGACGAGGCACAGGGGTAGCCTACAATGAGCAGTTCTTC
- | TRBJ1-3 | TRBD1 | 19 | TRBV24-1 | CATSVTGTGNLGDGNTIYF | TGTGCCACCAGTGTAACCGGGACAGGGAATTTAGGCGATGGAAACACCATATATTTT
- | TRBJ1-1 | TRBD1 | 14 | TRBV30 | CAWSLQGVGTEAFF | TGTGCCTGGAGTCTACAGGGGGTAGGCACTGAAGCTTTCTTT
- | TRBJ2-7 | TRBD2 | 12 | TRBV30 | CAWLSGSYEQYF | TGTGCCTGGCTTAGCGGGAGTTACGAGCAGTACTTC
- | TRBJ2-5 | - | 13 | TRBV5-1 | CASSSGGYETQYF | TGCGCCAGCAGCTCGGGGGGCTATGAGACCCAGTACTTC
- | TRBJ2-1 | TRBD1 | 15 | TRBV5-1 | CASSLSGTGGAEQFF | TGCGCCAGCAGCCTATCCGGGACAGGGGGCGCCGAGCAGTTCTTC
few | TRBJ1-3 | TRBD1 | 15 | TRBV6-2/TRBV6-3 | CASSYRTGEGNTIYF | TGTGCCAGCAGTTACCGGACAGGGGAAGGAAACACCATATATTTT
few | TRBJ1-2 | - | 16 | TRBV19 | CASSAWWGPSNYGYTF | TGTGCCAGTAGCGCCTGGTGGGGCCCATCCAACTATGGCTACACCTTC
- | TRBJ2-5 | - | 12 | TRBV19 | CASSEGAETQYF | TGTGCCAGTAGCGAAGGGGCAGAGACCCAGTACTTC
few | TRBJ1-1 | TRBD1 | 13 | TRBV29-1 | CSVRTGTSTEAFF | TGCAGCGTTAGGACAGGGACCAGCACTGAAGCTTTCTTT
few | TRBJ2-5 | - | 15 | TRBV18 | CASSPLEQGEETQYF | TGTGCCAGCTCACCACTCGAACAGGGCGAAGAGACCCAGTACTTC
few | TRBJ1-1 | - | 13 | TRBV11-1 | CASTQNRAIEAFF | TGTGCCAGCACCCAAAATCGAGCGATTGAAGCTTTCTTT
- | TRBJ2-2 | - | 17 | TRBV19 | CASSIRGPPGDTGELFF | TGTGCCAGTAGTATACGGGGCCCCCCGGGGGACACCGGGGAGCTGTTTTTT
- | TRBJ1-2 | TRBD1 | 12 | TRBV5-6 | CASTGGYYGYTF | TGTGCCAGCACAGGGGGCTACTATGGCTACACCTTC
- | TRBJ2-7 | TRBD2 | 15 | TRBV6-5 | CASSPQAGAIYEQYF | TGTGCCAGCAGTCCCCAAGCGGGGGCAATCTACGAGCAGTACTTC
- | TRBJ2-3 | - | 15 | TRBV23-1 | CASNATSFSTDTQYF | TGCGCCAGCAACGCCACTAGCTTCTCGACAGATACGCAGTATTTT
- | TRBJ1-2 | - | 16 | TRBV6-2/TRBV6-3 | CASSYSRQGGDYGYTF | TGTGCCAGCAGTTACTCCCGGCAGGGTGGGGACTATGGCTACACCTTC
- | TRBJ2-1 | TRBD1 | 16 | TRBV2 | CASSDGTGGDGDEQFF | TGTGCCAGCAGTGACGGGACAGGGGGCGACGGCGATGAGCAGTTCTTC
- | TRBJ1-2 | TRBD1 | 17 | TRBV9 | CASSLEHIRQGSTGYTF | TGTGCCAGCAGCCTAGAGCATATCCGACAGGGATCAACTGGCTACACCTTC
- | TRBJ2-5 | TRBD2 | 15 | TRBV5-6 | CASSLALAGRETQYF | TGTGCCAGCAGCTTGGCCCTAGCGGGAAGAGAGACCCAGTACTTC
- | TRBJ2-7 | - | 13 | TRBV18 | CASSSSGTPEQYF | TGTGCCAGCTCATCCTCCGGGACACCGGAGCAGTACTTC
- | TRBJ1-5 | - | 15 | TRBV10-3 | CAISEGRVSNQPQHF | TGTGCCATCAGTGAGGGGCGGGTGAGCAATCAGCCCCAGCATTTT
- | TRBJ1-1 | - | 13 | TRBV29-1 | CSVEPQQNTEAFF | TGCAGCGTTGAGCCACAGCAGAACACTGAAGCTTTCTTT
- | TRBJ2-3 | TRBD2 | 21 | TRBV4-1 | CASSRLAGTSGRYASTDTQYF | TGCGCCAGCAGCCGTCTTGCCGGGACTAGCGGGAGGTATGCTAGCACAGATACGCAGTATTTT
- | TRBJ1-6 | - | 13 | TRBV10-2 | CASNRQNNSPLHF | TGCGCCAGCAACCGACAGAATAATTCACCCCTCCACTTT